This section outlines one T cell receptor (beta chain) sequence together with its context. What it binds is not known. The sample belongs to a study of T cell responses to AZD1222 COVID-19 vaccine. Overall study results and limits: Nearly half of spike-specific TCRs reportedly target variant regions that are unmutated in the B.1.351 and B.1.1.7 variants. No day 14 peak samples; only post-peak repertoires were characterized. There were vaccine-associated CD4 TCRs across spike, dominant at 160-218 and 743-854. Most donors were white British and more were female, and clonal diversity was possibly underestimated.

The trim removed 4 bases at V and 3 bases at J, leaving 2 bases unmatched. Germline-derived CDR1 and CDR2 are SGHRS and YFSETQ. The CDR3 contains 13 residues. Produced via immunoSEQ multiplex PCR; TCRdb's table is partial and in-frame only. The sample shows 85,000 to 100,000 clones, 80% to 95% of them seen only once. J is TRBJ2-7 and V is TRBV5-1; 9 nucleotides match TRBD1. This sequence originates from an adult who received the AZD1222 COVID-19 vaccine. The source material was peripheral blood, sampled 28 days after the second AZD1222 dose. The CDR3 DNA follows: TGCGCCAGCAGCGCGGGACAGGGCTACGAGCAGTACTTC. This gives the protein CASSAGQGYEQYF.